This T cell receptor (beta chain) was profiled in a study of metastatic and nonmetastatic thyroid tumors. About the study: Blood and tumor or nodule tissue repertoires from malignant and benign thyroid patients were compared. Study-wide results and caveats: Benign nodules reportedly had significantly lower TCR beta diversity than malignant thyroid tumors in blood and tumor.

CDR1 and CDR2 from the germline V gene are MGHRA and YSYEKL. The CDR3 loop spans 14 amino acids. The trim removed 3 bases at V and 1 base at J, leaving 1 base unmatched. This clone appeared a single time. The antigen is undetermined. Authors' processing steps: Variation in CDR3 across clinicopathological groups served as the basis for constructing a distant-metastasis classifier in papillary thyroid cancer. From the PCR reads, TCRdb re-called clones with MiXCR. These V and J calls originate from TCRdb's pipeline instead of the authors' own analysis. The profile shows several thousand clones, roughly 29% of them singletons. Each patient came to thyroid surgery without any prior treatment (of any kind).

The chain carries TRBV4-1 and TRBJ2-3; 7 bases match TRBD1. Sequencing was carried out using tumor tissue. The clonotype comes from a female donor with papillary thyroid cancer or a benign thyroid nodule (not recorded which). Some clones in this sample may be carry-over from other donors' samples. The CDR3 sequence: CASSQGTGTDTQYF. In DNA, the CDR3 is TGCGCCAGCAGCCAGGGGACAGGCACAGATACGCAGTATTTT.